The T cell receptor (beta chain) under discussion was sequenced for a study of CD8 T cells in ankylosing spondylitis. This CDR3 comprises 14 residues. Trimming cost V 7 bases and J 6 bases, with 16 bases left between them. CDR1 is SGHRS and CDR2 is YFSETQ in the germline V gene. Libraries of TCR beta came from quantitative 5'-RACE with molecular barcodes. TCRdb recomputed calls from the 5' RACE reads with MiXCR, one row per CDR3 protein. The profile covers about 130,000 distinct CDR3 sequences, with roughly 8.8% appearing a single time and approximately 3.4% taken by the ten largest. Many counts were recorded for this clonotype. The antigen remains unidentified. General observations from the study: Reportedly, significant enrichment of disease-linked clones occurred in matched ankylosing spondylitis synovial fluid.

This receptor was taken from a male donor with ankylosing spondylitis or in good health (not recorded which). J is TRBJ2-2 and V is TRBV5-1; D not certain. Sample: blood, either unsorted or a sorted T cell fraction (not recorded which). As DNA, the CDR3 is TGCGCCAGCGCCGTCTTTAGTCGGGCCGGGGAGCTGTTTTTT. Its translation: CASAVFSRAGELFF.